This T cell receptor beta chain was identified during a study of tumor T cells in aggressive B-cell lymphoma. V was pared by 6 bases and J by 0 bases, with 1 base of the junction left unmatched. The CDR3 is 13 residues long. Germline V gene lookup returns CDR1 SNHLY and CDR2 FYNNEI. The assay was immunoSEQ multiplex PCR, and TCRdb's table has in-frame clones only and misses some. Of 9,500 to 12,000 clones listed, about 89% are singletons. The TCR originated in an adult with diffuse large B cell lymphoma. Specimen: tumor tissue. The rearrangement links TRBV2 to TRBJ2-7; 8 bases agree with TRBD1. CDR3 amino acids: CASRDRASYEQYF. The CDR3 coding sequence is TGTGCCAGCAGGGACAGGGCCTCCTACGAGCAGTACTTC.